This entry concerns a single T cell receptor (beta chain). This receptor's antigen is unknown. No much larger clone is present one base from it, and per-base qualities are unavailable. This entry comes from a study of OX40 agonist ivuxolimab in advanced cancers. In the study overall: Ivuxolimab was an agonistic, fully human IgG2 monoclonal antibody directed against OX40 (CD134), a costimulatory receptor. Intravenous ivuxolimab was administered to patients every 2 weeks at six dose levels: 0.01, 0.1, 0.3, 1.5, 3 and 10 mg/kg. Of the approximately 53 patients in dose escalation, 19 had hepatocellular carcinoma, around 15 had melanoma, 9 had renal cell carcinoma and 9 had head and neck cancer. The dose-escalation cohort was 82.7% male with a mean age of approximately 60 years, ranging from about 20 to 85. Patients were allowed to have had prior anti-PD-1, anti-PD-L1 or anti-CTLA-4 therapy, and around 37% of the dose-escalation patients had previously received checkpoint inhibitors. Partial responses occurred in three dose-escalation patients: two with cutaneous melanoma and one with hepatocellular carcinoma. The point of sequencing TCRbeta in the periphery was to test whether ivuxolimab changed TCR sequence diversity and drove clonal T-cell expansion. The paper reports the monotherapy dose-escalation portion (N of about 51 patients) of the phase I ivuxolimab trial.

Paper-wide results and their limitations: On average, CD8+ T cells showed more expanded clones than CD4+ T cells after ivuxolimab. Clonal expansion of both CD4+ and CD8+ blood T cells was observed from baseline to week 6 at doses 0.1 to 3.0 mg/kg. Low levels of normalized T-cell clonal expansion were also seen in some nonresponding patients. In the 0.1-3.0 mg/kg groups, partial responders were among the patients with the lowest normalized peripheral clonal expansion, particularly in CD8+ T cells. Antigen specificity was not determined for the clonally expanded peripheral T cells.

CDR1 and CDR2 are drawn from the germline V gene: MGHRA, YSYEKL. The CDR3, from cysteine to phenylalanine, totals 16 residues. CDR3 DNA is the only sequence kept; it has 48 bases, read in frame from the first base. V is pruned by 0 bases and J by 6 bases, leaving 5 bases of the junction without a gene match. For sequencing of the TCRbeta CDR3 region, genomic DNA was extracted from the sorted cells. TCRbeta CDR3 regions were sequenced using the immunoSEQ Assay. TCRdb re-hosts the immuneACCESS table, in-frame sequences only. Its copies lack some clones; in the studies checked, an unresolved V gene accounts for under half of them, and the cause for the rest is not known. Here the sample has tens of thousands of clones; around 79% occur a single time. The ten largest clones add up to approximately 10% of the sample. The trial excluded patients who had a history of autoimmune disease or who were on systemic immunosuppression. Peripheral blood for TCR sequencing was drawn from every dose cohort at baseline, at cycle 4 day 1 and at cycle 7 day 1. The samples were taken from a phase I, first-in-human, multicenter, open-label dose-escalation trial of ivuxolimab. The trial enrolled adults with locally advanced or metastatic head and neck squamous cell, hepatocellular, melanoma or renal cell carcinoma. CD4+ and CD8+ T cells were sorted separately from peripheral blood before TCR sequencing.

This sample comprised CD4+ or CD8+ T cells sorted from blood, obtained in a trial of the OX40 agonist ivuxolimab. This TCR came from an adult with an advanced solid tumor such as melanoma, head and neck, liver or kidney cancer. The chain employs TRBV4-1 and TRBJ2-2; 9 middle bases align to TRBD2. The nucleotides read TGCGCCAGCAGCCAAGAGTGGCGGGGGGGCCCCGGGGAGCTGTTTTTT. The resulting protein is CASSQEWRGGPGELFF.